A single sample gave rise to the 9 T cell receptor beta chains below, sequenced in a study of technical replicates of blood from a few donors listed by TCRdb under 2017. Library creation used the immunoSEQ multiplex PCR assay. As stored in TCRdb, this immuneACCESS dataset retains in-frame rearrangements with V and J assigned. A fraction of the clones does not appear; measured against another copy, unresolved V genes explain less than half of the discrepancy, and the remainder lacks a known reason. The sample table lists almost 65,000 clones, about 90% of them with a count of one. The ten largest clones represent approximately 5.1% of the sample. The sample was PBMCs. The receptors shown here come from a human donor in good health. Some clones in this sample may be carry-over from other donors' samples.

The chain combines TRBV19 with TRBJ2-2; 10 positions agree with TRBD2. After removal of 5 bases from V and 3 bases from J, the junction contained 3 bases not matched to a gene. This CDR3 is 15 amino acids long. Germline CDR1 LNHDA, CDR2 SQIVND (reference sequence). The CDR3 sequence: CASSLAGGYTGELFF. The CDR3 coding sequence is TGTGCCAGTAGTTTAGCGGGAGGATACACCGGGGAGCTGTTTTTT.

The chain is built from TRBV11-2 and TRBJ2-6; D ambiguous. CDR3 length: 14 residues. The germline CDR1 and CDR2 sequences are SGHAT and FQNNGV. V lost 7 bases and J lost 0, with 7 bases in between. This CDR3 is CASTASSGANVLTF. The CDR3 coding sequence is TGTGCCAGCACTGCTAGCTCTGGGGCCAACGTCCTGACTTTC.

This clone was seen just once. V gene TRBV5-6 combines with J gene TRBJ2-7, with D possibly matching TRBD2 (5 bases). The CDR3 loop spans 14 amino acids. V was pared by 5 bases and J by 6 bases, with 18 bases between. Germline loops: CDR1 SGHDT, CDR2 YYEEEE. CDR3 region: CASRPQAVGGEQYF. DNA of the CDR3: TGTGCCAGCAGACCACAAGCGGTTGGTGGCGAGCAGTACTTC.

The chain has TRBV7-8 and TRBJ2-3, with 10 bases aligning to TRBD2. The CDR3 runs to 19 residues. Germline V lookup: CDR1 SGHVS, CDR2 FQNEAQ. V was pared by 5 bases and J by 1 base, with 15 bases of the junction left unmatched. The CDR3 here is CASSTPPSGRSLGTDTQYF. CDR3 DNA: TGTGCCAGCAGCACCCCCCCTAGCGGGAGAAGTTTGGGCACAGATACGCAGTATTTT.

This chain links TRBV30 with TRBJ2-3, with 7 positions matching TRBD1. CDR3 length equals 13 residues. The V and J ends lost 0 bases and 4 bases, in that order; junction bases with no gene match: 1. From germline, CDR1 is GTSNPN and CDR2 SVGIG (reference sequence). CDR3 protein: CAWSVTGPDTQYF. CDR3 bases: TGTGCCTGGAGTGTGACAGGGCCAGATACGCAGTATTTT.

The CDR3 bases are TGTGCCAGCAGCCAAGCGGATGAGCATACGCAGTATTTT. Amino acid sequence: CASSQADEHTQYF. The chain employs TRBV7-6 and TRBJ2-3, with TRBD2 as a possible D gene (5 bases). The CDR3 covers 13 residues. The ends were cut back, 5 bases at V and 7 bases at J, with 13 bases in the middle. The germline CDR1 and CDR2 sequences are SGHVS and FNYEAQ.

The sample holds a few counts of this clone. V is TRBV7-3 and J is TRBJ1-6; D is perhaps TRBD1 (6 bases). The CDR3 covers 14 residues. The germline gives CDR1 SGHTA, CDR2 FQGTGA. V was trimmed by 6 bases and J by 5 bases, leaving 11 bases between them. The CDR3 bases are TGTGCCAGCAGGATGGACAGCCATAATTCACCCCTCCACTTT. Translation gives CASRMDSHNSPLHF.

The J gene is TRBJ1-5, the V gene TRBV23-1; TRBD1 is a possible D gene (5 bases). TRBV23-1 belongs to the ORF category, with a function that is uncertain. V was shortened by 3 bases and J by 7 bases, with 19 bases between the two germline ends. The CDR3 totals 16 residues. CDR3 nucleotides: TGCGCCAGCAGTCAGCCGACAGTCATCACAAGCCAGCCCCAGCATTTT. It yields the protein CASSQPTVITSQPQHF.

The V gene is TRBV5-4, the J gene TRBJ2-1, with 8 nucleotides matching TRBD1. CDR3 length: 15 residues. With 2 bases clipped from V and 0 bases from J, the junction kept 1 base outside the gene matches. Germline values: CDR1 SGHNT, CDR2 YYREEE (reference sequence). The CDR3 DNA reads TGTGCCAGCAGCTTAACAGGGGGCTCCTACAATGAGCAGTTCTTC. Translating gives CASSLTGGSYNEQFF. The variable domain in full, completed from reference TRBV5-4 and TRBJ2-1, reads ETGVTQSPTHLIKTRGQQVTLRCSSQSGHNTVSWYQQALGQGPQFIFQYYREEENGRGNFPPRFSGLQFPNYSSELNVNALELDDSALYLCASSLTGGSYNEQFFGPGTRLTVL.